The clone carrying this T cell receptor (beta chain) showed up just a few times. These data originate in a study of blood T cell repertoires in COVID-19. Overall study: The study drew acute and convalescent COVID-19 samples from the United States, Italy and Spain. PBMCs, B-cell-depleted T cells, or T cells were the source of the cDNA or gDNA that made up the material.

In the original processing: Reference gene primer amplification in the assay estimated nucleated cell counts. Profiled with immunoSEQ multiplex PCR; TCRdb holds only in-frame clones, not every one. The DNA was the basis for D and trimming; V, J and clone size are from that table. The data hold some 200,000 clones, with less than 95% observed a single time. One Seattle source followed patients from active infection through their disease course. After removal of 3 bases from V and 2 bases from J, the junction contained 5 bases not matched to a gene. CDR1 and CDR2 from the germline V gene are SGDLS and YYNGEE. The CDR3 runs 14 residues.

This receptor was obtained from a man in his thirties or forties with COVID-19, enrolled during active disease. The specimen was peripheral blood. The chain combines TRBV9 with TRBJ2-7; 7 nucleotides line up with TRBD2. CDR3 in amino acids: CASSGTGGTYEQYF. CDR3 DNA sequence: TGTGCCAGCAGCGGGACGGGAGGAACCTACGAGCAGTACTTC.